This TCR beta chain was captured by sequencing in a study of cytomegalovirus exposure and HLA in healthy donors. The germline CDR1 and CDR2 sequences are SGHDT and YYEEEE. Germline trimming cut 4 bases from V and 2 bases from J; bases unmatched to any gene: 15. The CDR3 covers 18 residues. The PCR contained 60 Vbeta and 13 Jbeta primers. Sequencing used immunoSEQ multiplex PCR; TCRdb keeps in-frame clones, though not all of them. The table has fewer than 110,000 clones, 77% seen once; the top ten hold 4% to 5%. The source material was PBMCs. This sequence was found in a male donor in good health and CMV-seronegative. The gene calls are TRBV5-6 and TRBJ2-7, with 10 nucleotides matching TRBD1. The chain's CDR3 is CASSPGGTGAPLTYEQYF. The CDR3, as DNA: TGTGCCAGCAGCCCCGGAGGGACAGGGGCCCCATTAACCTACGAGCAGTACTTC.